Following are 31 T cell receptor beta chains from one sample sequenced in a study of blood T cells in healthy people across ages. A second roughly 6 to 12 cycle PCR used barcoded and J-beta primers. One entry per CDR3 protein, called by TCRdb with MiXCR from the 5' RACE reads. The table has some 780,000 distinct CDR3 sequences, roughly 50% seen once; the top ten hold more than 25%. Sequenced sample: blood. The origin of the receptors is a man aged 35-49 years in good health.

The rearrangement uses TRBV27 and TRBJ2-5, with D possibly matching TRBD1 (6 bases). The V end lost 5 bases, the J end lost 1 base, and 14 bases lay between the germline ends. Germline V gives CDR1 MNHEY, CDR2 SMNVEV (reference sequence). This CDR3 contains 15 residues. CDR3 bases: TGTGCCAGCAGTCTCAGTACAGGGTTCCAAGAGACCCAGTACTTC. Protein product: CASSLSTGFQETQYF.

This clonotype was counted a few times. The genes are TRBV29-1 and TRBJ2-1, with D perhaps matching TRBD2 (7 bases). Trimming removed 7 bases at V and 3 bases at J, with 19 bases between. Germline assignment: CDR1 SQVTM and CDR2 ANQGSEA. CDR3 length: 15 residues. This CDR3 is CSAQGGGQIYNEQFF. The CDR3 region has the DNA TGCAGCGCTCAGGGAGGGGGACAAATCTACAATGAGCAGTTCTTC.

This chain joins TRBV4-3 and TRBJ2-5, with D possibly being TRBD1 (6 bases). The V gene lost 0 bases and the J gene lost 5 bases, with 13 bases spanning the gap. This CDR3 is built from 15 residues. From germline, CDR1 is LGHNA and CDR2 YSLEER. CDR3: CASSQDVGGWETQYF. CDR3 DNA: TGCGCCAGCAGCCAAGATGTTGGGGGCTGGGAGACCCAGTACTTC.

This clonotype came up a few times. This chain connects TRBV27 to TRBJ1-2; 8 bases match TRBD1. The J segment lost 6 bases and the V segment lost 3 bases, leaving 9 bases of the junction unmatched. Germline V lookup: CDR1 MNHEY, CDR2 SMNVEV (reference sequence). CDR3 length: 15 residues. In DNA, the CDR3 is TGTGCCAGCAGTTTTACCGGACAGGGTTTGCATGGCTACACCTTC. It is translated as CASSFTGQGLHGYTF.

The CDR3 loop is CASSQPPAGAYEQYF. The CDR3 region has the DNA TGCGCCAGCAGCCAACCCCCGGCAGGGGCCTACGAGCAGTACTTC. J is TRBJ2-7 and V is TRBV4-1, with TRBD1 as a possible D gene (6 bases). This CDR3 comprises 15 residues. Germline V gene lookup returns CDR1 MGHRA and CDR2 YSYEKL. Trimming took off 2 bases at V and 2 bases at J, with 13 bases between the two ends.

The sample holds a few counts of this clonotype. This rearrangement joins TRBV27 to TRBJ2-1; D is uncertain. The germline CDR1 and CDR2 sequences are MNHEY and SMNVEV (reference sequence). V lost 3 bases and J lost 8, with 17 bases in between. CDR3 length: 15 residues. The CDR3 reads CASSFKLLGQHEQFF. For the CDR3, the DNA is TGTGCCAGCAGTTTTAAGTTATTAGGCCAACATGAGCAGTTCTTC.

The rearrangement links TRBV7-2 to TRBJ1-2; D uncertain. The germline CDR1 and CDR2 sequences are SGHTA and FQGNSA. The CDR3 has 13 amino acids. The ends were cut back, 5 bases at V and 2 bases at J, with 9 bases in the middle. The CDR3 DNA reads TGTGCCAGCAGCGTAGGCAAGAACTATGGCTACACCTTC. Translating gives CASSVGKNYGYTF.

This clonotype appeared a few times. The chain uses TRBV20-1 and TRBJ2-7; the match to TRBD1 covers 12 bases. Trimming cost V 6 bases and J 2 bases; bases outside gene matches: 8. The CDR3 is made up of 15 amino acids. The germline V gene has CDR1 DFQATT and CDR2 SNEGSKA (reference sequence). In DNA, the CDR3 is TGCAGTGCCCTGATCCGGGACAGGGGGCCCTACGAGCAGTACTTC. This sequence encodes CSALIRDRGPYEQYF.

This clonotype was seen only a few times. The V gene is TRBV11-2, the J gene TRBJ2-7; D is perhaps TRBD1 (5 bases). Germline V CDR1 and CDR2: SGHAT, FQNNGV. This CDR3 spans 15 amino acids. Trimming pared 4 bases from V and 0 bases from J, leaving 13 bases between. The DNA of the CDR3 is TGTGCCAGCAGCTCCTTGGCAGGGAACTCCTACGAGCAGTACTTC. This gives the protein CASSSLAGNSYEQYF.

The chain uses TRBV30 and TRBJ1-2; maybe TRBD1 (6 bases). V lost 1 base, J lost 8 bases, and 17 bases lay in between. Germline V gene data show CDR1 as GTSNPN and CDR2 as SVGIG (reference sequence). CDR3 length equals 14 residues. The CDR3 spells CAWSAGGSREGYTF. The CDR3 nucleotides read TGTGCCTGGAGTGCCGGGGGCAGTCGGGAGGGCTACACCTTC.

A single count supports this clonotype. The rearrangement links TRBV20-1 to TRBJ2-1; 12 nucleotides line up with TRBD2. The J call may be in error: the DNA end matches TRBJ2-7 better. CDR1 DFQATT and CDR2 SNEGSKA come from the germline V gene (reference sequence). The CDR3 runs to 15 residues. In nucleotides, the CDR3 is TGCAGTGCTTATAGGACTAGCGGGATCTACAATGAGCAGTACTTC. Its translation is CSAYRTSGIYNEQYF.

The chain uses TRBV20-1 and TRBJ1-6, with TRBD1 identical over 8 bases. Losses at the gene ends were 8 bases for V and 7 bases for J; bases not matched to a gene: 10. CDR1 is DFQATT and CDR2 is SNEGSKA in the germline V gene (reference sequence). This CDR3 has 14 residues. The CDR3: CSPNPGQDNSPLHF. The DNA for the CDR3 is TGCAGTCCCAATCCGGGACAGGACAATTCACCCCTCCACTTT.

J is TRBJ1-1 and V is TRBV20-1; no clear D. The CDR3 runs to 13 residues. Germline V CDR1 and CDR2: DFQATT, SNEGSKA (reference sequence). V lost 2 bases and J lost 6, with 13 bases in between. Here the CDR3 reads CSARRGEFAEAFF. The CDR3 coding sequence is TGCAGTGCTAGAAGAGGCGAGTTCGCTGAAGCTTTCTTT.

This clonotype was counted only a few times. The chain combines TRBV6-1 with TRBJ2-4; 7 bases map to TRBD2. The CDR3 is made up of 13 amino acids. V gave up 8 bases and J gave up 9 bases; unmatched junction bases: 10. Per the germline V gene, CDR1 is MNHNS and CDR2 is SASEGT. The CDR3 DNA is TGTGCCAGCCGCCAATTAGGGGAGGGCATTCAGTACTTC. Translated, it gives CASRQLGEGIQYF.

The rearrangement uses TRBV24-1 and TRBJ2-5; 8 bases line up with TRBD2. The CDR3 consists of 16 residues. After removal of 4 bases from V and 1 base from J, the junction contained 7 bases not matched to a gene. The V gene's germline CDR1 is KGHDR and CDR2 SFDVKD. The CDR3 DNA is TGTGCCACCAGTGACGTCCGCGGGACTAGCCAAGAGACCCAGTACTTC. It encodes CATSDVRGTSQETQYF.

The J gene is TRBJ2-3, the V gene TRBV12-5, with D uncertain. This CDR3 comprises 13 residues. Trimming pared 5 bases from V and 3 bases from J, leaving 9 bases between. Germline loops: CDR1 LGHNT, CDR2 FRNRAP. CDR3 nucleotide sequence: TGTGCTAGTGGTGTCGAAGGGACAGATACGCAGTATTTT. Translating gives CASGVEGTDTQYF.

A few counts support this clonotype. The chain joins TRBV5-1 to TRBJ2-5, with 8 bases lining up with TRBD2. J gave up 0 bases and V 4 bases, and 8 bases lay outside the gene matches. This CDR3 comprises 16 residues. Germline assignment: CDR1 SGHRS and CDR2 YFSETQ. CDR3 region: CASSPRFSGNQETQYF. The CDR3 DNA follows: TGCGCCAGCAGCCCCCGGTTTAGCGGGAACCAAGAGACCCAGTACTTC.

J is TRBJ2-4 and V is TRBV20-1; 8 bases line up with TRBD2. The J call is doubtful: the DNA matches TRBJ2-7 better. Germline V gene data show CDR1 as DFQATT and CDR2 as SNEGSKA (reference sequence). The CDR3 consists of 14 residues. The CDR3 region is CSASVYREGYEQYF. CDR3 coding DNA: TGCAGTGCTAGTGTGTACCGGGAGGGATACGAGCAGTACTTC.

The rearrangement uses TRBV28 and TRBJ1-5, with no clear D. Germline CDR1 reads MDHEN; CDR2 reads SYDVKM. V lost 4 bases and J 7 bases, leaving 11 bases between the germline ends. This CDR3 has 13 amino acids. CDR3: CASSCGRVQPQHF. DNA of the CDR3: TGTGCCAGCAGTTGCGGACGAGTCCAGCCCCAGCATTTT. Supplemented by reference TRBV28 and TRBJ1-5, the full variable domain reads DVKVTQSSRYLVKRTGEKVFLECVQDMDHENMFWYRQDPGLGLRLIYFSYDVKMKEKGDIPEGYSVSREKKERFSLILESASTNQTSMYLCASSCGRVQPQHFGDGTRLSIL.

The chain employs TRBV7-9 and TRBJ2-7, with TRBD1 identical over 7 bases. The germline V gene encodes CDR1 SEHNR and CDR2 FQNEAQ (reference sequence). After removal of 1 base from V and 1 base from J, the junction contained 4 bases not matched to a gene. The CDR3 consists of 15 residues. CDR3 loop: CASSLVAGGSYEQYF. In DNA form, the CDR3 reads TGTGCCAGCAGCTTAGTCGCAGGGGGATCCTACGAGCAGTACTTC.

This clonotype was recorded once. The chain uses TRBV27 and TRBJ2-5, with 10 bases fitting TRBD1. Germline CDR1 MNHEY, CDR2 SMNVEV (reference sequence). With 7 bases clipped from V and 2 bases from J, the junction kept 4 bases outside the gene matches. The CDR3 sequence is 14 residues long. In DNA, the CDR3 is TGTGCCAGCATGGACAGGGGGGAACAAGAGACCCAGTACTTC. Protein sequence: CASMDRGEQETQYF.

The rearrangement uses TRBV6-5 and TRBJ1-2, with TRBD1 identical over 7 bases. From germline, CDR1 is MNHEY and CDR2 SVGAGI. This CDR3 comprises 16 residues. After removal of 4 bases from V and 2 bases from J, the junction contained 10 bases not matched to a gene. CDR3 sequence: CASSSRTGLENYGYTF. The CDR3 nucleotides read TGTGCCAGCAGTTCAAGGACAGGTCTGGAGAACTATGGCTACACCTTC.

This clonotype has only a few counts. V is TRBV6-7 and J is TRBJ2-5; D gene uncertain. TRBV6-7 is marked as an open reading frame, function uncertain. Trimming stripped 2 bases from V and 11 bases from J, with 12 bases between. CDR3 size: 12 residues. The CDR3: CASSYPGSEQYF. The DNA for the CDR3 is TGTGCCAGCAGTTACCCTGGAAGTGAGCAGTACTTC.

The rearrangement joins TRBV10-3 to TRBJ2-7; 9 bases are a match to TRBD2. Per the germline V gene, CDR1 is ENHRY and CDR2 is SYGVKD. This CDR3 is built from 15 residues. Losses at the gene ends were 2 bases for V and 2 bases for J; bases not matched to a gene: 4. This chain's CDR3 is CAISERREGPYEQYF. The CDR3 DNA sequence: TGTGCCATCAGTGAGCGGCGGGAGGGCCCCTACGAGCAGTACTTC.

The V gene is TRBV27, the J gene TRBJ1-5; D gene uncertain. V was clipped by 5 bases and J by 0 bases, with 17 bases between them. CDR1 MNHEY and CDR2 SMNVEV come from the germline V gene (reference sequence). The CDR3 is made up of 17 amino acids. In nucleotides, the CDR3 is TGTGCCAGCAGTCCCAGGCGGGCGACCGATAGCAATCAGCCCCAGCATTTT. It is translated as CASSPRRATDSNQPQHF.

This clonotype turned up a few times. The V call is TRBV11-1, the J call TRBJ2-5; TRBD1 aligns across 10 bases. Losses at the gene ends were 4 bases for V and 4 bases for J; bases not matched to a gene: 0. Germline CDR1 and CDR2: SGHAT and FQDESV (reference sequence). The CDR3 loop spans 13 amino acids. CDR3 sequence: CASSWTGGETQYF. As DNA, the CDR3 is TGTGCCAGCAGCTGGACAGGGGGAGAGACCCAGTACTTC.

The chain combines TRBV19 with TRBJ1-2, with D unresolved. This CDR3 has 13 amino acids. The V gene's germline CDR1 is LNHDA and CDR2 SQIVND (reference sequence). V was cut by 1 base and J by 6 bases, with 9 bases left in between. CDR3 DNA: TGTGCCAGTAGTATAGGTGGCTTGAATGGCTACACCTTC. As protein: CASSIGGLNGYTF.

The V and J genes are TRBV14 and TRBJ2-5; D uncertain. Germline V gene lookup returns CDR1 SGHDN and CDR2 FVKESK. The germline V and J ends were trimmed by 3 bases and 5 bases, with 13 bases remaining between them. This CDR3 has 14 amino acids. The CDR3 DNA follows: TGTGCCAGCAGCCAGAATCGTGCGGCGGAGACCCAGTACTTC. As protein: CASSQNRAAETQYF.

This clonotype appeared a few times. The chain is built from TRBV4-3 and TRBJ2-1; TRBD1 agrees at 7 bases. Germline CDR1 and CDR2: LGHNA and YSLEER. The CDR3 is 16 residues long. J gave up 2 bases and V 1 base, and 5 bases lay outside the gene matches. The CDR3 sequence is CASSQVRQGAYNEQFF. DNA for the CDR3: TGCGCCAGCAGCCAAGTGCGGCAGGGGGCCTACAATGAGCAGTTCTTC.

V gene TRBV12-3 or TRBV12-4 combines with J gene TRBJ1-2, with D possibly being TRBD1 (5 bases). V was pared by 6 bases and J by 4 bases, with 15 bases between. The CDR3 is 14 residues long. In nucleotides, the CDR3 is TGTGCCAGCAGCCAGGGATTGACAGCCTATGGCTACACCTTC. It yields the protein CASSQGLTAYGYTF.

This clonotype has only a few counts. CDR3 sequence (DNA): TGTGCCAGCAGCACCTACACCGGGACAGACTACAATGAGCAGTTCTTC. It yields the protein CASSTYTGTDYNEQFF. V usage is TRBV13 and J usage is TRBJ2-1; 7 nucleotides match TRBD1. The CDR3 sequence is 16 residues long. The germline V gene encodes CDR1 PRHDT and CDR2 FYEKMQ (reference sequence). The V gene end was trimmed by 5 bases and the J gene end by 3 bases; junction bases not matched to a gene: 10. Supplemented by reference TRBV13 and TRBJ2-1, the full variable domain reads AAGVIQSPRHLIKEKRETATLKCYPIPRHDTVYWYQQGPGQDPQFLISFYEKMQSDKGSIPDRFSAQQFSDYHSELNMSSLELGDSALYFCASSTYTGTDYNEQFFGPGTRLTVL.